The T cell receptor (beta chain) described here comes from a study of shared clonotypes between healthy human individuals. Study findings and constraints: Blood was the sole source, and tissue repertoires probably differ.

About this clone: What it binds is not known.

The CDR3 runs 18 residues. V gave up 6 bases and J gave up 0 bases, with 24 bases separating them. CDR1 is SGHDT and CDR2 is YYEEEE in the germline V gene. Sequencing used immunoSEQ multiplex PCR; TCRdb keeps in-frame clones, though not all of them. This table holds about 1.5 million clones, roughly 98% found once. V usage is TRBV5-6 and J usage is TRBJ1-2; a possible D gene is TRBD1 (5 bases). The TCR comes from a man in his thirties or forties in good health. Sequencing was performed on naive CD4+ T cells sorted from blood. Specified subset: CD45RA+ positively selected. CDR3: CASIKSSGLRLTNYGYTF. In DNA form, the CDR3 reads TGTGCCAGCATTAAATCGTCGGGGCTGAGGCTTACTAACTATGGCTACACCTTC.